This TCR beta chain was captured in a study of blood T cells in healthy people across ages. General study findings and limits: When set beside aged donors, long-lived donors presented more naive CD4+ cells and higher diversity.

The CDR3 sequence is 13 residues long. Germline CDR1 reads ENHRY; CDR2 reads SYGVKD. V shed 10 bases and J shed 7 bases, with 16 bases lying between them. All donors came from Russia, were Caucasian and healthy, and spanned ages roughly 6 to 95. PCR was performed a second time for about 6 to 12 cycles using a sample-barcoded 5' primer and a J-beta primer mix. TCRdb reanalysed the 5' RACE reads using MiXCR and keeps one entry per CDR3 protein. The repertoire holds about 760,000 distinct CDR3 sequences, with approximately 53% as singletons. Of note for this clonotype: The antigen remains unidentified.

The chain employs TRBV10-3 and TRBJ1-4; D gene ambiguous. This receptor was identified in a man in his forties or fifties in good health. The sequencing input was blood. The CDR3 spells CATEERLGEKLFF. The CDR3, as DNA: TGTGCCACCGAGGAGCGTTTGGGTGAAAAACTGTTTTTT.